One and the same sample provided the 11 T cell receptor beta chains below, sequenced in a study of breast tumors, draining lymph nodes, adjacent tissues. TCRdb fed the multiplex PCR reads into MiXCR, producing one record per CDR3 protein. The repertoire holds some 120,000 distinct CDR3 sequences, with around 20% as singletons. Breast cancer patients provided tissue from their axillary draining lymph nodes. Material: axillary lymph node tissue. The receptors shown here come from a female donor with breast cancer. Some clones in this sample may be carry-over from other donors' samples.

On this clonotype itself: A read error is possible here, since a much larger clone lies one base away. This chain joins TRBV5-6 and TRBJ2-7, with 7 bases aligning to TRBD1. The CDR3 contains 13 residues. Germline V gene sequence: CDR1 SGHDT, CDR2 YYEEEE. The CDR3: CVSSATGFYEQYF. DNA for the CDR3: TGTGTCAGCAGCGCGACAGGGTTCTACGAGCAGTACTTC.

J is TRBJ1-5 and V is TRBV4-1, with 7 positions matching TRBD1. This CDR3 has 22 amino acids. The V gene end was trimmed by 0 bases and the J gene end by 0 bases; junction bases not matched to a gene: 20. Germline V gene data show CDR1 as MGHRA and CDR2 as YSYEKL. The CDR3, as DNA: TGCGCCAGCAGCCAAGAGAGGTTATTGGTACAGGGGCCCGGATATAGCAATCAGCCCCAGCATTTT. This encodes CASSQERLLVQGPGYSNQPQHF.

The rearrangement joins TRBV6-1 to TRBJ2-2; 9 positions match TRBD1. This CDR3 has 17 residues. Germline values: CDR1 MNHNS, CDR2 SASEGT. V shed 4 bases and J 2 bases; nucleotides not matched to a gene: 8. The CDR3 here is CASSGVGTGRNTGELFF. Written as DNA, the CDR3 is TGTGCCAGCAGTGGTGTGGGGACAGGGCGAAACACCGGGGAGCTGTTTTTT.

Many counts were recorded for this clonotype. The chain links TRBV12-3 or TRBV12-4 to TRBJ1-5, with TRBD1 as a possible D gene (5 bases). The CDR3 covers 14 residues. Trimming cost V 3 bases and J 5 bases, with 11 bases left between them. This chain's CDR3 is CASSFSGVDQPQHF. CDR3 bases: TGTGCCAGCAGTTTTTCGGGGGTCGATCAGCCCCAGCATTTT.

J is TRBJ2-2 and V is TRBV5-6, with TRBD2 matching 9 bases. CDR1 SGHDT and CDR2 YYEEEE come from the germline V gene. The CDR3 spans 18 residues. The trim removed 0 bases at V and 5 bases at J, leaving 11 bases unmatched. CDR3 in amino acids: CASSLDWREGWVTGELFF. The CDR3 nucleotides are TGTGCCAGCAGCTTGGACTGGCGGGAGGGTTGGGTGACCGGGGAGCTGTTTTTT.

In this sample, this clonotype turned up a few times. V is TRBV10-3 and J is TRBJ2-3, with D perhaps matching TRBD2 (5 bases). Trimming stripped 2 bases from V and 8 bases from J, with 29 bases between. The CDR3 is 19 amino acids. Germline V lookup: CDR1 ENHRY, CDR2 SYGVKD. CDR3 amino acids: CAISEAGKSLARRPGTQYF. Written as DNA, the CDR3 is TGTGCCATCAGTGAGGCGGGTAAGAGCCTAGCCCGCCGCCCGGGTACGCAGTATTTT.

This clonotype has just one count. The gene calls are TRBV12-3 or TRBV12-4 and TRBJ2-3; D gene unclear. The V end lost 3 bases, the J end lost 2 bases, and 6 bases lay between the germline ends. CDR3 size: 13 residues. CDR3 loop: CASSFGDTDTQYF. CDR3 sequence (DNA): TGTGCCAGCAGTTTTGGTGACACAGATACGCAGTATTTT.

This chain joins TRBV27 and TRBJ2-7; 8 bases fit TRBD2. Losses at the gene ends were 3 bases for V and 4 bases for J; bases not matched to a gene: 2. Germline V gene lookup returns CDR1 MNHEY and CDR2 SMNVEV (reference sequence). The CDR3 is 13 residues long. The CDR3: CASSFTSGYEQYF. In nucleotides, the CDR3 is TGTGCCAGCAGTTTTACTAGCGGATACGAGCAGTACTTC.

This clonotype was seen repeatedly, ten times or more. The chain has TRBV6-5 and TRBJ1-2; D call uncertain. The CDR3 runs to 14 residues. The germline V and J ends were trimmed by 4 bases and 6 bases, with 15 bases remaining between them. CDR1 is MNHEY, CDR2 SVGAGI, per germline. CDR3 sequence (DNA): TGTGCCAGCAGTTCCCCCGGACGAACAAATGGCTACACCTTC. Translated: CASSSPGRTNGYTF.

This clonotype was counted many times. The chain carries TRBV11-3 and TRBJ2-7; D unresolved. V was pared by 5 bases and J by 12 bases, with 17 bases between. From germline, CDR1 is SGHNT and CDR2 YENEEA. CDR3 size: 12 residues. CDR3 coding DNA: TGTGCCAGCAGCCAACTTCTCACCGGAACGTACTTC. It yields the protein CASSQLLTGTYF. Together with reference TRBV11-3 and TRBJ2-7, the CDR3 gives the full variable domain: EAGVVQSPRYKIIEKKQPVAFWCNPISGHNTLYWYLQNLGQGPELLIRYENEEAVDDSQLPKDRFSAERLKGVDSTLKIQPAELGDSAVYLCASSQLLTGTYFGPGTRLTVT.

At least ten counts were recorded for this clonotype. The gene calls are TRBV9 and TRBJ2-7; weak D call: TRBD2 (5 bases). Germline CDR1 and CDR2: SGDLS and YYNGEE. This CDR3 spans 13 amino acids. Trimming took 0 bases from V and 6 from J, leaving 10 bases between them. The DNA of the CDR3 is TGTGCCAGCAGCGTAGAATCTGGGAGCGAGCAGTACTTC. Protein sequence: CASSVESGSEQYF.